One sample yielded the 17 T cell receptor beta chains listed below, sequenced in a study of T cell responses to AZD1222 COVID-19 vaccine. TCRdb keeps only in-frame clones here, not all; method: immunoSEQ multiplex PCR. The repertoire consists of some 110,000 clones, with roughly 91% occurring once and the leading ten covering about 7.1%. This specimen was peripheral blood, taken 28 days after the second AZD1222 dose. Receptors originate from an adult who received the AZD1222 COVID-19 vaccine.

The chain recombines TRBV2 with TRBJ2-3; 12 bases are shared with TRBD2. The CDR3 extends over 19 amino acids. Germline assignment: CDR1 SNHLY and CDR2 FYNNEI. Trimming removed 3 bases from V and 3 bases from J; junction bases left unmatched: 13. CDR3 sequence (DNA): TGTGCCAGCAGTGATATTGGGCTAGCGGGAGGGATTGAGACAGATACGCAGTATTTT. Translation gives CASSDIGLAGGIETDTQYF.

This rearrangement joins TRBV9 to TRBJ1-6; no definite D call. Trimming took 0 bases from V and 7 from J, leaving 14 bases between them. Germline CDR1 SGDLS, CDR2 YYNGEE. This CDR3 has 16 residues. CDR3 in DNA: TGTGCCAGCAGCGTAGGCGGACTCCCCGAGAATTCACCCCTCCACTTT. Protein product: CASSVGGLPENSPLHF.

The chain's CDR3 is CASSQSGLNEQFF. CDR3 bases: TGTGCCAGCAGCCAATCAGGTCTAAATGAGCAGTTCTTC. The chain carries TRBV7-9 and TRBJ2-1; D remains ambiguous. The CDR3 has 13 amino acids. Germline assignment: CDR1 SEHNR and CDR2 FQNEAQ (reference sequence). V lost 5 bases and J 7 bases, leaving 12 bases between the germline ends.

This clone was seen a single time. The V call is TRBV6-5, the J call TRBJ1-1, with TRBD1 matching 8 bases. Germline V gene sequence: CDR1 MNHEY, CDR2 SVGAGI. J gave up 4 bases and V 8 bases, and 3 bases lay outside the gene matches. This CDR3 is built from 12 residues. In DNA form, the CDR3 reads TGTGCCAGCTGGACAGGGCGCACTGAAGCTTTCTTT. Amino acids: CASWTGRTEAFF.

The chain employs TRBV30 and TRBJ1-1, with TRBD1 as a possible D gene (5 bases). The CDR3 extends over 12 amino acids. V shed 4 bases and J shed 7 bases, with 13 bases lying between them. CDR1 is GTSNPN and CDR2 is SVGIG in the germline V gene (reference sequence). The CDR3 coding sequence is TGTGCCTGGACCGGGGGTACAGTTGAAGCTTTCTTT. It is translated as CAWTGGTVEAFF.

CDR3 sequence reads: CASSLIPQNNAEAFF. The CDR3 DNA reads as TGTGCCAGCAGCTTAATACCTCAAAATAACGCTGAAGCTTTCTTT. The chain combines TRBV7-3 with TRBJ1-1; D unresolved. CDR1 is SGHTA, CDR2 FQGTGA, per germline. V lost 1 base and J 6 bases, leaving 15 bases between the germline ends. This CDR3 contains 15 residues.

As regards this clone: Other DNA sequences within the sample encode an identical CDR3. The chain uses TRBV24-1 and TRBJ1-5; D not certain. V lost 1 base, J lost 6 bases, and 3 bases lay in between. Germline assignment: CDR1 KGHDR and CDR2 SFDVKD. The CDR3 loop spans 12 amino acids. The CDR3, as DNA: TGTGCCACCAGTGATTTAGGTCAGCCCCAGCATTTT. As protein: CATSDLGQPQHF.

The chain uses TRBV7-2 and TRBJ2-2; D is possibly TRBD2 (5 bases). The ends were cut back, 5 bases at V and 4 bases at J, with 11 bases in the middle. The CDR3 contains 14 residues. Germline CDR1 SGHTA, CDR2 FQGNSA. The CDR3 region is CASSIYAGTGELFF. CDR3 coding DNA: TGTGCCAGCAGCATTTATGCGGGCACCGGGGAGCTGTTTTTT.

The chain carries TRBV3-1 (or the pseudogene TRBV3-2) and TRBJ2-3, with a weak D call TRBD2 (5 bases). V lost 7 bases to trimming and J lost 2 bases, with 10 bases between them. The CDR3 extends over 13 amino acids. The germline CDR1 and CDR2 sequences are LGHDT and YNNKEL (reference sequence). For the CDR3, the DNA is TGTGCCAGCATGAGGGCGGACACAGATACGCAGTATTTT. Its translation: CASMRADTDTQYF.

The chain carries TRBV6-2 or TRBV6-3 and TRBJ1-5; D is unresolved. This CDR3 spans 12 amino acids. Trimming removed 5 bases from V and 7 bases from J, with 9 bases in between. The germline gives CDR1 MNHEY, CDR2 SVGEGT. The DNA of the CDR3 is TGTGCCAGCAGTCCCAGAGACCAGCCCCAGCATTTT. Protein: CASSPRDQPQHF.

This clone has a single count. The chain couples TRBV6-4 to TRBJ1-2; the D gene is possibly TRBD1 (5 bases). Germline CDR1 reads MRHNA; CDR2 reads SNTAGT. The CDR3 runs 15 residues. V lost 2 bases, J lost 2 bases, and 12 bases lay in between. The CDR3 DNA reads TGTGCCAGCAGTGACCCGGCCGGGGGAAACTATGGCTACACCTTC. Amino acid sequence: CASSDPAGGNYGYTF.

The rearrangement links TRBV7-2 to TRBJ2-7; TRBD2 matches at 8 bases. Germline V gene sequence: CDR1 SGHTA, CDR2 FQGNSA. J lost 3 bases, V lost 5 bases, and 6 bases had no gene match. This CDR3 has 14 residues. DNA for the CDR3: TGTGCCAGCAGCCTGCCGGGACTAGACTACGAGCAGTACTTC. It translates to CASSLPGLDYEQYF.

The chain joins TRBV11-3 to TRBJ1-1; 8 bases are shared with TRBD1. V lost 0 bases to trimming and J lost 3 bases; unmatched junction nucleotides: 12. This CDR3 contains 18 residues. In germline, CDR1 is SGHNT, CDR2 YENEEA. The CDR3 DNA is TGTGCCAGCAGCTTAGACGGGACAGGTGGCCCTCCGTACACTGAAGCTTTCTTT. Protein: CASSLDGTGGPPYTEAFF.

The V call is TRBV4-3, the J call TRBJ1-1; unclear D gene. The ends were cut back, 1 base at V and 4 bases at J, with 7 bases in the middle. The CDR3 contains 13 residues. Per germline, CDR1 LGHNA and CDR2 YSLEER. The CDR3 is CASSQVQGTEAFF. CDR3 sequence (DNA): TGCGCCAGCAGCCAAGTCCAAGGCACTGAAGCTTTCTTT.

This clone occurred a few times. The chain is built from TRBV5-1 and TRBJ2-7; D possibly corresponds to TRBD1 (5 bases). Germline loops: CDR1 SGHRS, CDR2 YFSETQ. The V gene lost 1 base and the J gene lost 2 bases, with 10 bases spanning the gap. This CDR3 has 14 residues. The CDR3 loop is CASSLQGQAYEQYF. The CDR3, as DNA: TGCGCCAGCAGCTTGCAGGGTCAAGCCTACGAGCAGTACTTC.

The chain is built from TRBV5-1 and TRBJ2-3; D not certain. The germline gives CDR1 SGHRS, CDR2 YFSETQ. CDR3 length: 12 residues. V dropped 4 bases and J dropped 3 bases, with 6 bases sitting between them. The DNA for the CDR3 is TGCGCCAGCAGCGCCGTGACAGATACGCAGTATTTT. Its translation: CASSAVTDTQYF.

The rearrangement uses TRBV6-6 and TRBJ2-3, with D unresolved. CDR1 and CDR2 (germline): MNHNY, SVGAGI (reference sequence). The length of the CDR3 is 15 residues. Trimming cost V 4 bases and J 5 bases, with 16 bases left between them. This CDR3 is CASSSGLGRGDTQYF. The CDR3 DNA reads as TGTGCCAGCAGTTCTGGGCTAGGCAGAGGAGATACGCAGTATTTT.